This note documents a single TCR beta chain sequence. Only in-frame clones appear in the TCRdb table, and some are missing; sequencing was by immunoSEQ multiplex PCR. This table holds more than 55,000 clones, around 89% found once. This sample is part of a study of T cell changes during pregnancy in multiple sclerosis. The CDR3 covers 14 residues. With V trimmed by 4 bases and J by 3 bases, 5 bases remained unmatched. Germline-derived CDR1 and CDR2 are SGHNT and YYREEE (reference sequence). V and J are TRBV5-4 and TRBJ2-7, with 9 bases that match TRBD1. The sequence derives from a female donor with multiple sclerosis, enrolled in a pregnancy study. This specimen was peripheral blood, taken after pregnancy. The CDR3: CASSLATGGYEQYF. In nucleotides, the CDR3 is TGTGCCAGCAGCCTCGCGACAGGGGGCTACGAGCAGTACTTC.